This passage covers 6 T cell receptor beta chains from one sample sequenced in a study of shared clonotypes between healthy human individuals. Here immunoSEQ multiplex PCR was the method, and the copy in TCRdb shows in-frame clones only, minus some. The sample lists about 2.5 million clones, about nine tenths occurring once. Sequencing was done on a sample of naive CD4+ T cells from PBMCs. Subset reported: CD45RA+ positively selected. Source of these receptors: a man between 18 and 35 years old in good health. Some clones in this sample may be carry-over from other donors' samples.

The rearrangement uses TRBV2 and TRBJ1-4, with 7 bases matching TRBD1. Losses at the gene ends were 3 bases for V and 8 bases for J; bases not matched to a gene: 6. The germline gives CDR1 SNHLY, CDR2 FYNNEI. The CDR3 has 14 residues. The CDR3 DNA reads as TGTGCCAGCAGTGATGTCGCAGGGGGGGAAAAACTGTTTTTT. Amino acids: CASSDVAGGEKLFF.

Comments on this clone: The junction shows a germline mismatch at one end, possibly a read error. The chain joins TRBV7-9 to TRBJ2-1; D unclear. CDR1 is SEHNR and CDR2 is FQNEAQ in the germline V gene (reference sequence). CDR3 size: 11 residues. The CDR3 DNA reads TGTGCCAGCAGCTTACAAACAGTTCTAATCTTC. It codes for CASSLQTVLIF.

This clone was seen only once. V usage is TRBV27 and J usage is TRBJ1-4, with 7 bases identical to TRBD1. Germline loops: CDR1 MNHEY, CDR2 SMNVEV (reference sequence). The CDR3 consists of 14 residues. V lost 8 bases and J lost 0; bases outside the gene matches: 3. The CDR3 loop reads CASPGTATNEKLFF. In DNA form, the CDR3 reads TGTGCCAGCCCAGGGACAGCAACTAATGAAAAACTGTTTTTT.

V usage is TRBV28 and J usage is TRBJ2-3, with D tentatively TRBD2 (6 bases). The V gene lost 6 bases and the J gene lost 1 base, with 14 bases spanning the gap. The CDR3 runs to 15 residues. Germline V gene lookup returns CDR1 MDHEN and CDR2 SYDVKM. The CDR3 loop reads CASSPRGFGTDTQYF. The CDR3 DNA reads TGTGCCAGCAGCCCTCGGGGGTTCGGCACAGATACGCAGTATTTT. The whole variable domain, filled in from reference TRBV28 and TRBJ2-3, reads DVKVTQSSRYLVKRTGEKVFLECVQDMDHENMFWYRQDPGLGLRLIYFSYDVKMKEKGDIPEGYSVSREKKERFSLILESASTNQTSMYLCASSPRGFGTDTQYFGPGTRLTVL.

A single count supports this clone. The V gene is TRBV11-1, the J gene TRBJ2-5; the D gene could be TRBD1 or TRBD2 (5 bases each). The CDR3 runs 16 residues. The germline V gene has CDR1 SGHAT and CDR2 FQDESV (reference sequence). V gave up 2 bases and J gave up 3 bases, with 16 bases separating them. CDR3 nucleotides: TGTGCCAGCAGCTTAACCGGGACGACATACAAAGAGACCCAGTACTTC. Translated, it gives CASSLTGTTYKETQYF.

The J gene is TRBJ1-5, the V gene TRBV27; 7 bases align to TRBD1. The length of the CDR3 is 18 residues. CDR1 is MNHEY and CDR2 is SMNVEV in the germline V gene (reference sequence). With 6 bases clipped from V and 2 bases from J, the junction kept 16 bases outside the gene matches. CDR3: CASSPQGIRRRGNQPQHF. Here the CDR3 DNA reads TGTGCCAGCAGCCCACAGGGGATTCGACGCCGCGGCAATCAGCCCCAGCATTTT.